This entry is about one T cell receptor (beta chain). In the original workflow: Estimates of nucleated cell counts were drawn from the amplification of reference gene primers. Method: immunoSEQ multiplex PCR; TCRdb's copy keeps in-frame clones and lacks some. V, J and clone size were drawn from that table, and D and trimming were deduced from the DNA. The sample carries 72,000 or so clones, 90% recorded once. This CDR3 spans 15 amino acids. After removal of 6 bases from V and 5 bases from J, the junction contained 10 bases not matched to a gene. Per germline, CDR1 SNHLY and CDR2 FYNNEI. The record originates from a study of blood T cell repertoires in COVID-19.

The specimen sequenced was peripheral blood. This chain connects TRBV2 to TRBJ2-1; TRBD1 agrees at 7 bases. The source of this sequence is a woman of 80 years or more with acute or convalescent COVID-19. The chain's CDR3 is CASRLFGDSHNEQFF. CDR3 sequence (DNA): TGTGCCAGCAGATTATTTGGGGACAGCCACAATGAGCAGTTCTTC.